Each of the 12 T cell receptor beta chains below was sequenced from the same sample in a study of technical replicates of blood from a handful of donors. Sequencing used immunoSEQ multiplex PCR; TCRdb keeps in-frame clones, though not all of them. The sample gives tens of thousands of clones, more than 90% of which show up once; 0.36% is in the top ten. The material sequenced was T cells isolated from PBMCs. These receptors were taken from a human donor in good health.

This chain connects TRBV11-3 to TRBJ2-1; TRBD2 aligns across 8 bases. With 4 bases clipped from V and 9 bases from J, the junction kept 2 bases outside the gene matches. Germline V gene lookup returns CDR1 SGHNT and CDR2 YENEEA. This CDR3 is built from 12 residues. CDR3 residues: CASSSGGPEQFF. CDR3 coding DNA: TGTGCCAGCAGCTCGGGGGGGCCTGAGCAGTTCTTC.

This clone has at least ten counts. This chain links TRBV7-2 with TRBJ2-3; D is perhaps TRBD1 (6 bases). The CDR3 is made up of 16 amino acids. The ends were cut back, 3 bases at V and 5 bases at J, with 18 bases in the middle. CDR1 SGHTA and CDR2 FQGNSA come from the germline V gene. CDR3 nucleotide sequence: TGTGCCAGCAGCTTCAGTTCGGCGTCGGGACAAGATACGCAGTATTTT. It encodes CASSFSSASGQDTQYF.

The chain recombines TRBV7-9 with TRBJ2-7, with D possibly matching TRBD2 (6 bases). V lost 1 base and J 0 bases, leaving 13 bases between the germline ends. The CDR3 has 16 residues. CDR1 and CDR2 from the germline V gene are SEHNR and FQNEAQ (reference sequence). CDR3 protein: CASSLVSSGVSYEQYF. The CDR3 bases are TGTGCCAGCAGCTTAGTGAGTAGCGGAGTCTCCTACGAGCAGTACTTC.

CDR3 sequence (DNA): TGCGCCAGCAGCCAAGAATGGACAGGGATCTACGAGCAGTACTTC. The encoded protein is CASSQEWTGIYEQYF. This chain uses TRBV4-3 with TRBJ2-7; 8 nucleotides align to TRBD1. In germline, CDR1 is LGHNA, CDR2 YSLEER. The CDR3 covers 15 residues. With V trimmed by 0 bases and J by 3 bases, 4 bases remained unmatched.

This chain joins TRBV12-5 and TRBJ1-2; D perhaps matches TRBD1 (6 bases). CDR1 is LGHNT, CDR2 FRNRAP, per germline. CDR3 length equals 17 residues. Trimming removed 1 base at V and 8 bases at J, with 23 bases between. CDR3 region: CASGLGLDSVNPMGYTF. CDR3 sequence (DNA): TGTGCTAGTGGTTTGGGACTGGACAGCGTTAACCCTATGGGCTACACCTTC.

This chain uses TRBV29-1 with TRBJ2-7; 11 nucleotides match TRBD2. V dropped 5 bases and J dropped 2; count of bases not matched to a gene: 2. CDR1 and CDR2 (germline): SQVTM, ANQGSEA. The CDR3 is made up of 13 amino acids. The DNA for the CDR3 is TGCAGCGTTAGACTAGCGGGACCCTACGAGCAGTACTTC. Translated: CSVRLAGPYEQYF.

V is TRBV28 and J is TRBJ2-7; the D gene is possibly TRBD2 (7 bases). V lost 2 bases, J lost 2 bases, and 10 bases lay in between. CDR3 size: 14 residues. Germline loops: CDR1 MDHEN, CDR2 SYDVKM. This CDR3 is CASSLRGRAYEQYF. In DNA, the CDR3 is TGTGCCAGCAGTTTAAGGGGGAGGGCCTACGAGCAGTACTTC.

J is TRBJ1-1 and V is TRBV7-8; D remains unclear. The V end lost 5 bases, the J end lost 1 base, and 8 bases lay between the germline ends. This CDR3 region has 13 residues. Germline values: CDR1 SGHVS, CDR2 FQNEAQ. The DNA of the CDR3 is TGTGCCAGCAGCCTGACAAGGAACACTGAAGCTTTCTTT. It codes for CASSLTRNTEAFF.

The rearrangement joins TRBV19 to TRBJ1-3; TRBD1 agrees at 7 bases. The CDR3 is made up of 16 amino acids. Germline V gene sequence: CDR1 LNHDA, CDR2 SQIVND (reference sequence). Losses at the gene ends were 6 bases for V and 0 bases for J; bases not matched to a gene: 8. The CDR3 DNA reads TGTGCCAGTAGAACCATCCACAGGGGCTCTGGAAACACCATATATTTT. It codes for CASRTIHRGSGNTIYF. The full variable domain, its missing parts supplied by reference TRBV19 and TRBJ1-3, is DGGITQSPKYLFRKEGQNVTLSCEQNLNHDAMYWYRQDPGQGLRLIYYSQIVNDFQKGDIAEGYSVSREKKESFPLTVTSAQKNPTAFYLCASRTIHRGSGNTIYFGEGSWLTVV.

J is TRBJ1-2 and V is TRBV4-2; D gene ambiguous. The germline CDR1 and CDR2 sequences are LGHNA and YNFKEQ. The CDR3 loop spans 14 amino acids. V shed 0 bases and J shed 7 bases, with 12 bases lying between them. Here the CDR3 reads CASSQERGISGYTF. Written as DNA, the CDR3 is TGTGCCAGCAGCCAAGAACGGGGTATATCTGGCTACACCTTC.

This chain uses TRBV27 with TRBJ2-5; 7 positions agree with TRBD2. The junction had 5 bases not matched to a gene; V was cut back by 5 bases and J by 5 bases. Per germline, CDR1 MNHEY and CDR2 SMNVEV (reference sequence). CDR3 size: 13 residues. CDR3 DNA: TGTGCCAGCAGTCCGGGACTAAGGGAGACCCAGTACTTC. Protein product: CASSPGLRETQYF.

J is TRBJ2-1 and V is TRBV10-3; 14 nucleotides agree with TRBD2. Per germline, CDR1 ENHRY and CDR2 SYGVKD. Unmatched junction bases numbered 6, after V lost 4 bases and J lost 7 bases. CDR3 length: 16 residues. The CDR3 protein is CAISGFGTSGGNEQFF. In DNA, the CDR3 is TGTGCCATCAGTGGTTTTGGGACTAGCGGGGGTAATGAGCAGTTCTTC.